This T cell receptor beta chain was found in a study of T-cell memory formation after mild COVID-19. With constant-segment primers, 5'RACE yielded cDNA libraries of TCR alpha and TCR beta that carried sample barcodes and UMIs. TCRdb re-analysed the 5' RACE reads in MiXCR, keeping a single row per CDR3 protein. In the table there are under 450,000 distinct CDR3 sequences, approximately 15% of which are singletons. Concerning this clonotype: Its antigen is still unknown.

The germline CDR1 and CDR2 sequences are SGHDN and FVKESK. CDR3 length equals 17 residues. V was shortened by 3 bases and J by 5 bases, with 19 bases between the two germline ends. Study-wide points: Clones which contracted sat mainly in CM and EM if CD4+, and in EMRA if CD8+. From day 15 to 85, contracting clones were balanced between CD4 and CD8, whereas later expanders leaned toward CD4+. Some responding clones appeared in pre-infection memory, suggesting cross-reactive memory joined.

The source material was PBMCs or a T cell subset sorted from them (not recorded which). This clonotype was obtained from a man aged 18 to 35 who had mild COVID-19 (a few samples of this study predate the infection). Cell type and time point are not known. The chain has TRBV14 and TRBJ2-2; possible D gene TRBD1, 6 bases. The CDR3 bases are TGTGCCAGCAGCCAGCTACTCCGGACAGATCGGACCGGGGAGCTGTTTTTT. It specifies CASSQLLRTDRTGELFF. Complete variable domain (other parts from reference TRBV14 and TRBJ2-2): EAGVTQFPSHSVIEKGQTVTLRCDPISGHDNLYWYRRVMGKEIKFLLHFVKESKQDESGMPNNRFLAERTGGTYSTLKVQPAELEDSGVYFCASSQLLRTDRTGELFFGEGSRLTVL.